This TCR beta chain came from a study of control samples from healthy donors and cancer patients. This CDR3 has 16 residues. The ends lost 1 base at V and 5 bases at J; junction bases unmatched: 11. Germline CDR1 SGHRS, CDR2 YFSETQ. Measured with immunoSEQ multiplex PCR; TCRdb has only the in-frame clones, and not every one. This sample has 100,000 to 150,000 clones, with 85% to 95% found just once. The sequence came from a man aged 50 or older with head and neck cancer. This sequence joins TRBV5-1 and TRBJ1-1, with 7 bases fitting TRBD1. Sequences were obtained from PBMCs. The CDR3 DNA follows: TGCGCCAGCAGCTTGAATATTGGGGCAGGGGGGACTGAAGCTTTCTTT. It is translated as CASSLNIGAGGTEAFF.